These 29 T cell receptor beta chains originate from one sample sequenced in a study of blood T cell repertoires in COVID-19. This table comes from immunoSEQ multiplex PCR, and its TCRdb copy is limited to in-frame clones, with some not included. The repertoire includes approximately 150,000 clones, about 80% of them detected once, and roughly 4.5% sits in the top ten. The sequenced material came from peripheral blood. The source of these receptors is a human donor in a cohort sampled during active COVID-19.

The chain employs TRBV15 and TRBJ2-7; 8 bases map to TRBD1. The CDR3 spans 15 residues. Germline lookup yields CDR1 LNHNV and CDR2 YYDKDF (reference sequence). V lost 1 base to trimming and J lost 2 bases; unmatched junction nucleotides: 4. Here the CDR3 reads CATSRGGQGTYEQYF. The CDR3 DNA is TGTGCCACCAGCAGAGGAGGACAGGGCACCTACGAGCAGTACTTC.

The chain's CDR3 is CASGQGIPDTQYF. CDR3 in DNA: TGTGCCAGCGGACAGGGAATTCCAGATACGCAGTATTTT. This sequence joins TRBV2 and TRBJ2-3; 8 bases fit TRBD1. The CDR3 covers 13 residues. Germline lookup yields CDR1 SNHLY and CDR2 FYNNEI. V shed 8 bases, J shed 4 bases, and the junction held 5 bases outside the gene matches.

This chain links TRBV15 with TRBJ1-4, with 7 bases fitting TRBD1. The germline CDR1 and CDR2 sequences are LNHNV and YYDKDF (reference sequence). J gave up 8 bases and V 1 base, and 7 bases lay outside the gene matches. The CDR3 is 15 amino acids. CDR3 sequence reads: CATSRGVTGREKLFF. DNA for the CDR3: TGTGCCACCAGCAGAGGGGTGACAGGGAGGGAAAAACTGTTTTTT. Using reference TRBV15 and TRBJ1-4 for the parts outside the CDR3, the full variable domain is DAMVIQNPRYQVTQFGKPVTLSCSQTLNHNVMYWYQQKSSQAPKLLFHYYDKDFNNEADTPDNFQSRRPNTSFCFLDIRSPGLGDTAMYLCATSRGVTGREKLFFGSGTQLSVL.

The chain joins TRBV2 to TRBJ2-2; 11 bases are shared with TRBD2. This CDR3 is built from 18 residues. With V trimmed by 4 bases and J by 6 bases, 13 bases remained unmatched. Germline CDR1 reads SNHLY; CDR2 reads FYNNEI. The CDR3 is CASSGPIAGGPGAGELFF. The DNA for the CDR3 is TGTGCCAGCAGTGGTCCGATAGCGGGGGGGCCGGGGGCCGGGGAGCTGTTTTTT.

The genes are TRBV3-1 (or the pseudogene TRBV3-2) and TRBJ1-2; D is possibly TRBD1 (6 bases). CDR1 and CDR2 (germline): LGHDT, YNNKEL (reference sequence). Trimming took 4 bases from V and 2 from J, leaving 17 bases between them. CDR3 size: 16 residues. The CDR3 nucleotides read TGTGCCAGCAGCCTAGGATTGGGGGCCAGGAACTATGGCTACACCTTC. Translating it yields CASSLGLGARNYGYTF.

The genes are TRBV9 and TRBJ2-7; 12 nucleotides align to TRBD1. This CDR3 contains 18 residues. V was clipped by 0 bases and J by 4 bases; unmatched bases: 11. CDR1 is SGDLS, CDR2 YYNGEE, per germline. The DNA for the CDR3 is TGTGCCAGCAGCGTAGGGGGGACAGGGGGCGCGTTCCGGTACGAGCAGTACTTC. This gives the protein CASSVGGTGGAFRYEQYF.

This chain joins TRBV4-2 and TRBJ1-5, with D possibly matching TRBD1 (5 bases). The V end was cut by 4 bases, the J end by 0 bases, with 10 bases between. This CDR3 has 15 residues. The germline gives CDR1 LGHNA, CDR2 YNFKEQ. The CDR3, as DNA: TGTGCCAGCAGCCTTTCAGGGAATAGCAATCAGCCCCAGCATTTT. It specifies CASSLSGNSNQPQHF.

The table lists this clone with a few counts. The V and J genes are TRBV19 and TRBJ1-1, with 12 bases identical to TRBD1. V lost 7 bases to trimming and J lost 5 bases; unmatched junction nucleotides: 11. The CDR3 runs to 16 residues. Germline CDR1 LNHDA, CDR2 SQIVND (reference sequence). For the CDR3, the DNA is TGTGCCAGTACCGTCCCGGGACAGGGGGCAAGAACTGAAGCTTTCTTT. Translation: CASTVPGQGARTEAFF.

This clone was seen once. This chain uses TRBV4-1 with TRBJ1-4; D gene uncertain. The germline gives CDR1 MGHRA, CDR2 YSYEKL. V lost 0 bases and J 4 bases, leaving 18 bases between the germline ends. The CDR3 sequence is 18 residues long. The CDR3 region has the DNA TGCGCCAGCAGCCAAGAACAGCATCGACTAGCTTATAATGAAAAACTGTTTTTT. Translated, it gives CASSQEQHRLAYNEKLFF.

The rearrangement links TRBV11-3 to TRBJ2-5, with D perhaps matching TRBD2 (7 bases). Germline values: CDR1 SGHNT, CDR2 YENEEA. The CDR3 length is 16 residues. Trimming took off 1 base at V and 2 bases at J, with 14 bases between the two ends. CDR3 region: CASSLGEGGPQETQYF. CDR3 nucleotide sequence: TGTGCCAGCAGCTTAGGGGAGGGGGGGCCTCAAGAGACCCAGTACTTC.

The chain has TRBV7-2 and TRBJ2-3; D call uncertain. Trimming shortened V by 1 base and J by 2 bases, and 7 bases separated the two germline ends. CDR3 length: 14 residues. In germline, CDR1 is SGHTA, CDR2 FQGNSA. The CDR3 loop reads CASSLVVYTDTQYF. The CDR3 coding sequence is TGTGCCAGCAGCTTAGTTGTATACACAGATACGCAGTATTTT. The complete variable domain, with remaining parts taken from reference TRBV7-2 and TRBJ2-3, reads GAGVSQSPSNKVTEKGKDVELRCDPISGHTALYWYRQSLGQGLEFLIYFQGNSAPDKSGLPSDRFSAERTGGSVSTLTIQRTQQEDSAVYLCASSLVVYTDTQYFGPGTRLTVL.

The chain recombines TRBV5-1 with TRBJ2-7; 8 nucleotides line up with TRBD1. The CDR3 sequence is 16 residues long. Germline assignment: CDR1 SGHRS and CDR2 YFSETQ. With V trimmed by 3 bases and J by 0 bases, 8 bases remained unmatched. CDR3 nucleotides: TGCGCCAGCAGCTGGGGAAGGACAGGGACCTCCTACGAGCAGTACTTC. It is translated as CASSWGRTGTSYEQYF. The full variable domain, in which reference TRBV5-1 and TRBJ2-7 provide the parts outside the CDR3, is KAGVTQTPRYLIKTRGQQVTLSCSPISGHRSVSWYQQTPGQGLQFLFEYFSETQRNKGNFPGRFSGRQFSNSRSEMNVSTLELGDSALYLCASSWGRTGTSYEQYFGPGTRLTVT.

The rearrangement links TRBV11-2 to TRBJ2-1; D ambiguous. The V end lost 1 base, the J end lost 5 bases, and 12 bases lay between the germline ends. The CDR3 is 15 amino acids. CDR1 is SGHAT, CDR2 FQNNGV, per germline. CDR3 nucleotides: TGTGCCAGCAGCTTAGCTGTTGTAGCAAACAATGAGCAGTTCTTC. Translating it yields CASSLAVVANNEQFF.

There are a few counts of this clone. The V call is TRBV9, the J call TRBJ2-7; no firm D call. This CDR3 spans 14 amino acids. V was cut by 0 bases and J by 0 bases, with 7 bases left in between. Germline lookup yields CDR1 SGDLS and CDR2 YYNGEE. The CDR3 DNA reads as TGTGCCAGCAGCGTAGCTAAAAGCTCCTACGAGCAGTACGTC. Protein: CASSVAKSSYEQYV.

The rearrangement links TRBV10-3 to TRBJ2-7, with 11 nucleotides matching TRBD1. The V gene's germline CDR1 is ENHRY and CDR2 SYGVKD. The V gene end was trimmed by 6 bases and the J gene end by 5 bases; junction bases not matched to a gene: 3. There are 13 residues in the CDR3. The CDR3 loop reads CAIRGDRGNEQYF. The CDR3 DNA reads TGTGCCATCAGGGGGGACAGGGGGAACGAGCAGTACTTC.

The chain has TRBV9 and TRBJ1-1; D possibly corresponds to TRBD1 (5 bases). The CDR3 contains 15 residues. Germline V gene data show CDR1 as SGDLS and CDR2 as YYNGEE. Trimming left V 5 bases short and J 2 bases short, with 16 bases between. This CDR3 reads CASSEQGQGNTEAFF. CDR3 nucleotide sequence: TGTGCCAGCAGTGAGCAGGGCCAAGGAAACACTGAAGCTTTCTTT.

The gene calls are TRBV6-5 and TRBJ2-7, with TRBD1 identical over 7 bases. The J segment lost 6 bases and the V segment lost 6 bases, leaving 11 bases of the junction unmatched. This CDR3 spans 14 amino acids. From germline, CDR1 is MNHEY and CDR2 SVGAGI. The CDR3 DNA sequence: TGTGCCAGCAGCCTTGGGACAGAGCCGCGCGAGCAGTACTTC. Its protein is CASSLGTEPREQYF.

In this sample, this clone turned up a few times. The CDR3 coding sequence is TGTGCCAGCAGCTCCCGACAGGGCCCCAGGGAGCCCCAGCATTTT. Amino acid sequence: CASSSRQGPREPQHF. The chain uses TRBV7-2 and TRBJ1-5; 7 nucleotides line up with TRBD1. The CDR3 extends over 15 amino acids. Trimming at V came to 4 bases and at J to 8 bases, leaving 11 bases not matched to a gene. CDR1 is SGHTA and CDR2 is FQGNSA in the germline V gene.

The chain joins TRBV4-2 to TRBJ2-6; weak D call: TRBD2 (6 bases). CDR3 length: 18 amino acids. CDR1 LGHNA and CDR2 YNFKEQ come from the germline V gene. V lost 0 bases, J lost 0 bases, and 12 bases lay in between. For the CDR3, the DNA is TGTGCCAGCAGCCAAGATGGGTGGGGAGGCTCTGGGGCCAACGTCCTGACTTTC. This sequence encodes CASSQDGWGGSGANVLTF.

The DNA of the CDR3 is TGCAGCGTAAGGATCGGGACAGCTCTTTACAATGAGCAGTTCTTC. As protein: CSVRIGTALYNEQFF. The rearrangement uses TRBV29-1 and TRBJ2-1; TRBD1 matches 7 bases. Germline loops: CDR1 SQVTM, CDR2 ANQGSEA. The length of the CDR3 is 15 residues. V lost 6 bases, J lost 4 bases, and 12 bases stayed unmatched.

This rearrangement joins TRBV5-1 to TRBJ2-2; 7 bases are shared with TRBD1. Unmatched junction bases numbered 5, after V lost 2 bases and J lost 4 bases. This CDR3 is 15 amino acids long. Looked up from germline, CDR1 is SGHRS and CDR2 is YFSETQ. The CDR3 loop is CASSFTGVGTGELFF. In DNA form, the CDR3 reads TGCGCCAGCAGCTTCACAGGGGTGGGCACCGGGGAGCTGTTTTTT.

This chain uses TRBV3-1 (or the pseudogene TRBV3-2) with TRBJ1-1; no clear D. Germline loops: CDR1 LGHDT, CDR2 YNNKEL (reference sequence). The CDR3 loop spans 12 amino acids. V lost 0 bases to trimming and J lost 5 bases, with 4 bases between them. The CDR3 loop reads CASSQDETEAFF. As DNA, the CDR3 is TGTGCCAGCAGCCAAGACGAGACTGAAGCTTTCTTT.

Comment on this clone: Compared with germline, one end of the junction differs, possibly owing to a read error. The rearrangement joins TRBV5-1 to TRBJ1-1, with 8 bases lining up with TRBD1. The CDR3 covers 14 residues. The germline V gene encodes CDR1 SGHRS and CDR2 YFSETQ. CDR3 in DNA: TGCGCCAGCAACTTGGACAGGGTGAACACTGAAGCTTTCTTT. It codes for CASNLDRVNTEAFF.

This chain links TRBV7-9 with TRBJ2-3, with 7 bases fitting TRBD1. The V gene end was trimmed by 1 base and the J gene end by 13 bases; junction bases not matched to a gene: 5. The germline V gene has CDR1 SEHNR and CDR2 FQNEAQ (reference sequence). The CDR3 extends over 12 amino acids. The CDR3 DNA sequence: TGTGCCAGCAGCTTAGGAGGGGGCCTGGAGTATTTT. Residues: CASSLGGGLEYF.

This clone has just one count. The chain links TRBV23-1 to TRBJ2-7, with TRBD2 matching over 9 bases. TRBV23-1 is designated an ORF whose function remains uncertain. The CDR3 is 19 amino acids. In DNA form, the CDR3 reads TGCGCCAGCCGTCACCTGGGGCTAGCGGGACGGGATGGGGCTTACGAGCAGTACGTC. Protein product: CASRHLGLAGRDGAYEQYV.

This clone was recorded a few times. The chain links TRBV2 to TRBJ2-5; D unclear. In germline, CDR1 is SNHLY, CDR2 FYNNEI. Trimming pared 3 bases from V and 1 base from J, leaving 6 bases between. The CDR3 consists of 13 residues. The CDR3 is CASSENTQETQYF. CDR3 bases: TGTGCCAGCAGTGAGAACACCCAAGAGACCCAGTACTTC.

This rearrangement joins TRBV7-2 to TRBJ1-1; unclear D gene. The V end lost 2 bases, the J end lost 0 bases, and 4 bases lay between the germline ends. Per germline, CDR1 SGHTA and CDR2 FQGNSA. CDR3 size: 13 residues. This CDR3 is CASSLTLNTEAFF. For the CDR3, the DNA is TGTGCCAGCAGCTTAACTCTGAACACTGAAGCTTTCTTT.

The rearrangement links TRBV5-6 to TRBJ1-1; weak D call: TRBD1 (5 bases). V lost 3 bases, J lost 1 base, and 13 bases lay in between. The germline CDR1 and CDR2 sequences are SGHDT and YYEEEE. The CDR3 length is 15 residues. Here the CDR3 DNA reads TGTGCCAGCAGCTGGTGGGGGGTTTCGAACACTGAAGCTTTCTTT. This translates into CASSWWGVSNTEAFF. The full variable domain, with the rest looked up from reference TRBV5-6 and TRBJ1-1, is DAGVTQSPTHLIKTRGQQVTLRCSPKSGHDTVSWYQQALGQGPQFIFQYYEEEERQRGNFPDRFSGHQFPNYSSELNVNALLLGDSALYLCASSWWGVSNTEAFFGQGTRLTVV.

The count of this clone is one. V and J are TRBV19 and TRBJ1-5, with 10 bases that match TRBD1. Germline V gene sequence: CDR1 LNHDA, CDR2 SQIVND (reference sequence). The CDR3 sequence is 18 residues long. Trimming at V came to 3 bases and at J to 9 bases, leaving 17 bases not matched to a gene. The chain's CDR3 is CASSINLDGTGVSRPQHF. CDR3 DNA sequence: TGTGCCAGTAGTATCAATTTGGACGGGACAGGGGTTTCGAGGCCCCAGCATTTT.